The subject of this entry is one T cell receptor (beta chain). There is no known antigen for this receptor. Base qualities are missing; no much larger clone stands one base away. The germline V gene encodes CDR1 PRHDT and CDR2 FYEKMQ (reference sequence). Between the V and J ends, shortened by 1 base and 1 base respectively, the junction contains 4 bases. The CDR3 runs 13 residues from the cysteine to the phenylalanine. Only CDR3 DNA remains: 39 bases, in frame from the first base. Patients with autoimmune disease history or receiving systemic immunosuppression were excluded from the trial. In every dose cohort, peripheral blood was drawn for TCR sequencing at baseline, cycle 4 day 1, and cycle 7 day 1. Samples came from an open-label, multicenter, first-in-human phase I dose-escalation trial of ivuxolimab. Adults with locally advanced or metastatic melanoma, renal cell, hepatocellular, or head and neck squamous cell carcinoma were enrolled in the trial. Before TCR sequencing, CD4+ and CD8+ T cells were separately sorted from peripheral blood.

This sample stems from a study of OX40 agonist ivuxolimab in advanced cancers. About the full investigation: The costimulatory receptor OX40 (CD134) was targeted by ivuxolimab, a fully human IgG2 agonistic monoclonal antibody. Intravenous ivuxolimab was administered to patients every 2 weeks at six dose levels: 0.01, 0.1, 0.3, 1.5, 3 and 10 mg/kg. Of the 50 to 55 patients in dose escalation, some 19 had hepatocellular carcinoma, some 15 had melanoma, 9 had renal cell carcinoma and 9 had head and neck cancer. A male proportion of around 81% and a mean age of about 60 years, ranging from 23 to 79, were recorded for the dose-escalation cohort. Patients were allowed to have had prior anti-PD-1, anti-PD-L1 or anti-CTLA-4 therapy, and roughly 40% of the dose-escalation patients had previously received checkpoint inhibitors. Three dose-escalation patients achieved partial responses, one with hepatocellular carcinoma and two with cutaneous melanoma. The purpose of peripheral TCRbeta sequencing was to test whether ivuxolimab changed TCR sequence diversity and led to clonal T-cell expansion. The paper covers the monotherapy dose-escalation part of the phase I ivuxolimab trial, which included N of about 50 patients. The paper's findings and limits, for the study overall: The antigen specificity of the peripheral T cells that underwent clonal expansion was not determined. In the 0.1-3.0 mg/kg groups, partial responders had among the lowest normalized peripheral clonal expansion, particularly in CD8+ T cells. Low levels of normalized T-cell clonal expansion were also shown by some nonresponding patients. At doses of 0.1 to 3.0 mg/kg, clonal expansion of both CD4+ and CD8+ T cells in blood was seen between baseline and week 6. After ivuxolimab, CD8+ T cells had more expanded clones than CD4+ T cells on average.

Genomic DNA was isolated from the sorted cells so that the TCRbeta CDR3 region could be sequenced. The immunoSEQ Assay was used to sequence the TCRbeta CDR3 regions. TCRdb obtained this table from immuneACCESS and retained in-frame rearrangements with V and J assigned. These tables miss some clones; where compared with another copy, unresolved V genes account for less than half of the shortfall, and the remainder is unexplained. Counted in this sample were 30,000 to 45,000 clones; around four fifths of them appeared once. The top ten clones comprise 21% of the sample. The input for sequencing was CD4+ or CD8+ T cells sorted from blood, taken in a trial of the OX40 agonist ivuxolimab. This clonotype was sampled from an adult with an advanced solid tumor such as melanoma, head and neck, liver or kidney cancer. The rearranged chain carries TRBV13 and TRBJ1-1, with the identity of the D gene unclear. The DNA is TGTGCCAGCAGCTTAGCCGGGAACACTGAAGCTTTCTTT. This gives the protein CASSLAGNTEAFF.